These 4 T cell receptor beta chains share one sample of origin, sequenced in a study of identical twins. TCRdb ran MiXCR on the 5' RACE reads and lists one entry per CDR3 protein. The table records approximately 470,000 distinct CDR3 sequences, around 14% of them present only once. These data are also associated with another study on yellow fever vaccine responses in identical twins.

The material sequenced was CD4+ T cells sorted from blood. The source of these receptors is a woman under 30 in good health.

The V gene is TRBV5-5, the J gene TRBJ2-1, with 7 positions matching TRBD2. The CDR3 loop spans 16 amino acids. The junction had 14 bases not matched to a gene; V was cut back by 4 bases and J by 7 bases. Germline CDR1 and CDR2: SGHKS and YYEKEE (reference sequence). CDR3 sequence reads: CASSLRLAGPENEQFF. CDR3 nucleotides: TGTGCCAGCAGCCTAAGACTAGCCGGGCCGGAGAATGAGCAGTTCTTC.

This clonotype was counted at least ten times. The chain carries TRBV7-8 and TRBJ2-2; D gene uncertain. CDR1 and CDR2 from the germline V gene are SGHVS and FQNEAQ. V gave up 10 bases and J gave up 3 bases, with 15 bases separating them. This CDR3 has 14 residues. CDR3 sequence reads: CATQFRLDTGELFF. CDR3 nucleotides: TGTGCCACCCAGTTCAGGCTGGACACCGGGGAGCTGTTTTTT.

This clonotype appeared a few times. The chain is built from TRBV7-6 and TRBJ2-7, with D perhaps matching TRBD1 (6 bases). The CDR3 contains 13 residues. Germline V gene sequence: CDR1 SGHVS, CDR2 FNYEAQ. V lost 1 base, J lost 5 bases, and 9 bases lay in between. The CDR3 loop is CASSLVAGDEQYF. The CDR3 nucleotides are TGTGCCAGCAGCTTAGTGGCAGGGGACGAGCAGTACTTC.

This clonotype has just a few counts. The chain joins TRBV6-1 to TRBJ2-7; TRBD1 matches 7 bases. After removal of 6 bases from V and 1 base from J, the junction contained 9 bases not matched to a gene. The CDR3 extends over 15 amino acids. Germline loops: CDR1 MNHNS, CDR2 SASEGT. The DNA of the CDR3 is TGTGCCAGCAGCCATCGGGACAGCTCATCCTACGAGCAGTACTTC. Translating it yields CASSHRDSSSYEQYF.